This T cell receptor beta chain was obtained from a study of blood T cells in healthy people across ages. J lost 5 bases, V lost 1 base, and 10 bases had no gene match. The germline gives CDR1 MGHRA, CDR2 YSYEKL. The CDR3 runs to 19 residues. For the second PCR, which ran for 7 to 11 cycles, a sample-barcoded 5' primer and a J-beta primer mix were used. Tags on each cDNA molecule came from a template-switch adaptor with 12 random nucleotides. Via MiXCR, TCRdb re-called the 5' RACE reads, giving one row per CDR3 protein. The table lists just over 1 million distinct CDR3 sequences, 40% to 45% of them singletons, with 15% to 20% in the top ten.

The sample was blood. This TCR was recovered from a woman aged 55 to 70 in good health. J is TRBJ2-2 and V is TRBV4-1; 13 bases agree with TRBD2. CDR3 DNA sequence: TGCGCCAGCAGCCAAGCCTTCCCCGGGACTAGCGGGAAGACCGGGGAGCTGTTTTTT. It encodes CASSQAFPGTSGKTGELFF.